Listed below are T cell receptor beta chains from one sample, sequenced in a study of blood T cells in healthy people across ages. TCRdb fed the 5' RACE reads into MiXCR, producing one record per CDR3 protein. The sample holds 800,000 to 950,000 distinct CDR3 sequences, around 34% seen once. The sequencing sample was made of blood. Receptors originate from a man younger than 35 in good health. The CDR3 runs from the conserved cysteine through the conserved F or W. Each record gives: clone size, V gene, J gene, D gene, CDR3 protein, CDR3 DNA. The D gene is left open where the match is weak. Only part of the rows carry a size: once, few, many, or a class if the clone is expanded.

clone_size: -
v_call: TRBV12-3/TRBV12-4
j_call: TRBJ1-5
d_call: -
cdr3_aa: CASSQRTVDSNQPQHF
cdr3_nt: TGTGCCAGCAGCCAGAGGACAGTTGATAGCAATCAGCCCCAGCATTTT

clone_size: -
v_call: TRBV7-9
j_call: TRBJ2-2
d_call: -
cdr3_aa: CASSPGEGGELFF
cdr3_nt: TGTGCCAGCAGCCCAGGGGAAGGCGGGGAGCTGTTTTTT

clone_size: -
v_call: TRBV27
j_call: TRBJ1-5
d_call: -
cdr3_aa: CASKTEENSNQPQHF
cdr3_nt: TGTGCCAGCAAAACGGAAGAGAATAGCAATCAGCCCCAGCATTTT

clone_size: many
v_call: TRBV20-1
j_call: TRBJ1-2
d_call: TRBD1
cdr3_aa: CSAPTGTDGYTF
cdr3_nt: TGCAGTGCTCCGACAGGGACGGATGGCTACACCTTC

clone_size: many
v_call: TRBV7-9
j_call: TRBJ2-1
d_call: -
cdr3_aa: CASSLELDYNEQFF
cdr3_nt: TGTGCCAGCAGCTTAGAACTAGACTACAATGAGCAGTTCTTC

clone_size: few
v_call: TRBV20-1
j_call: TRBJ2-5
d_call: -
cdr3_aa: CSARGDLGETQYF
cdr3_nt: TGCAGTGCCAGGGGGGATCTGGGAGAGACCCAGTACTTC

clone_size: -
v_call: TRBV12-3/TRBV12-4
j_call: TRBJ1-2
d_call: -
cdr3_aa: CASSFRGDDYGYTF
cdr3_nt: TGTGCCAGCAGCTTTAGGGGAGACGACTATGGCTACACCTTC

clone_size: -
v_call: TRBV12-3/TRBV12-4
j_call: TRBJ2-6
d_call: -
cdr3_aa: CASSSRVAGANVLTF
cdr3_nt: TGTGCCAGCAGTTCCAGGGTGGCTGGGGCCAACGTCCTGACTTTC

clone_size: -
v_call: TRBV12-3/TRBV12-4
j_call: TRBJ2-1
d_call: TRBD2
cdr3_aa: CASGSSGGRGFF
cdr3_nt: TGTGCCAGCGGGTCTAGCGGGGGCCGGGGGTTCTTC

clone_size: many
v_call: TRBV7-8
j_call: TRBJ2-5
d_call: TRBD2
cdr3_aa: CASSLVPSGGPQETQYF
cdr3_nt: TGTGCCAGCAGCTTAGTACCTAGCGGGGGGCCGCAAGAGACCCAGTACTTC

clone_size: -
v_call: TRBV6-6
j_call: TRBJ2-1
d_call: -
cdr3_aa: CASSFTGQNTHNEQFF
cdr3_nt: TGTGCCAGCAGTTTCACCGGACAAAACACCCACAATGAGCAGTTCTTC

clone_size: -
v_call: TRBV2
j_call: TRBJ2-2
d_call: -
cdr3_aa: CARGGGTNTGELFF
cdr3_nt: TGTGCCAGAGGGGGGGGGACGAACACCGGGGAGCTGTTTTTT

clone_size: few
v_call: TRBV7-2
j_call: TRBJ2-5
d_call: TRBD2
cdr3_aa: CASSLVASGGHDQETQYF
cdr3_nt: TGTGCCAGCAGCTTAGTGGCTAGCGGGGGGCATGACCAAGAGACCCAGTACTTC

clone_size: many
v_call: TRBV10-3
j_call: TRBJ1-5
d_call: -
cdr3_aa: CAISGTSGQPQHF
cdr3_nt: TGTGCCATCAGTGGGACGTCTGGGCAGCCCCAGCATTTT

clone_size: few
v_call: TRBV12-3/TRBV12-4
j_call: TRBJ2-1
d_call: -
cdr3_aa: CASSLNGQGSYNEQFF
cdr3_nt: TGTGCCAGCAGTTTAAATGGGCAGGGGTCCTACAATGAGCAGTTCTTC

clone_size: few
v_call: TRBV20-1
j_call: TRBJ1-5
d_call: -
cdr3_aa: CSARVGHINQPQHF
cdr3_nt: TGCAGTGCTAGAGTGGGACATATCAATCAGCCCCAGCATTTT

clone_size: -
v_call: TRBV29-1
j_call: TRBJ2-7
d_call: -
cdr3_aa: CSVIKPSNEQYF
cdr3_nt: TGCAGCGTCATAAAGCCCTCCAACGAGCAGTACTTC

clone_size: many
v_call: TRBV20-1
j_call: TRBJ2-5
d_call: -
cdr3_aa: CSAGGRETQYF
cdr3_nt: TGCAGTGCAGGGGGGCGCGAGACCCAGTACTTC

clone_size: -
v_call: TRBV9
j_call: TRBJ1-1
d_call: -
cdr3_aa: CASSGPTPGRAFF
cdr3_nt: TGTGCCAGCAGCGGGCCGACTCCCGGACGGGCTTTCTTT

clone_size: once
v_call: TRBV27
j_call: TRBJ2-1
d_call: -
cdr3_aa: CASSVVGEGTQFF
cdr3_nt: TGTGCCAGCAGTGTAGTGGGGGAAGGGACCCAGTTCTTC

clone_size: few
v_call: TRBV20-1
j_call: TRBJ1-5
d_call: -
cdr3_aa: CSASRGLGNQPQHF
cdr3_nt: TGCAGTGCTAGTAGGGGATTAGGCAATCAGCCCCAGCATTTT

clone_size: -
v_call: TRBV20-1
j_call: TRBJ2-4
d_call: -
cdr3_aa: CSAREAPRGYNEQYF
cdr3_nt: TGCAGTGCTAGGGAGGCCCCCCGGGGCTACAATGAGCAGTACTTC

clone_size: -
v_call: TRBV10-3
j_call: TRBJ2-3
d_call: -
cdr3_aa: CAISETVNTQYF
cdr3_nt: TGTGCCATCAGTGAGACAGTGAATACGCAGTATTTT

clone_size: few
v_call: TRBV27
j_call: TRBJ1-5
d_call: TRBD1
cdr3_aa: CASSTGAGDFNQPQHF
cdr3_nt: TGTGCCAGCAGCACAGGGGCCGGGGACTTTAATCAGCCCCAGCATTTT

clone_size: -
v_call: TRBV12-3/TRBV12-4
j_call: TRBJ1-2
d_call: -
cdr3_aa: CASSGGGGGGYTF
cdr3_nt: TGTGCCAGCAGTGGGGGCGGGGGAGGAGGCTACACCTTC

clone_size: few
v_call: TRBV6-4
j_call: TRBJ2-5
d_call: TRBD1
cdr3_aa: CASSAGTEETQYF
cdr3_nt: TGTGCCAGCAGCGCCGGGACAGAAGAGACCCAGTACTTC

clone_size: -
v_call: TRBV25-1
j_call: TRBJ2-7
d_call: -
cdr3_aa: CASRTYGEQYF
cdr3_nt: TGTGCCAGCAGGACCTACGGGGAGCAGTACTTC

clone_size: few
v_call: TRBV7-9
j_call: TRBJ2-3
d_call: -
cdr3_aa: CASSPRLKPDTQYF
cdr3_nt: TGTGCCAGCAGCCCCAGACTTAAACCAGATACGCAGTATTTT

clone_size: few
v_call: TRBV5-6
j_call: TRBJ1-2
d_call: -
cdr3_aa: CASSLAGIAGYTF
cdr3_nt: TGTGCCAGCAGCTTGGCGGGGATCGCTGGCTACACCTTC

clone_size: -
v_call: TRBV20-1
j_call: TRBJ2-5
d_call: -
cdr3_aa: CSASRIRQETQYF
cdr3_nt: TGCAGTGCTAGTCGTATCCGCCAAGAGACCCAGTACTTC

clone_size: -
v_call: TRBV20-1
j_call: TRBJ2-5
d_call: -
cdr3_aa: CSARNLANQQETQYF
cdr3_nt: TGCAGTGCTAGGAACCTAGCGAACCAACAAGAGACCCAGTACTTC

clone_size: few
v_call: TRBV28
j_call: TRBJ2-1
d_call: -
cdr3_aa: CASSMYGSSYNEQFF
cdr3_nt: TGTGCCAGCAGTATGTATGGGAGCTCCTACAATGAGCAGTTCTTC

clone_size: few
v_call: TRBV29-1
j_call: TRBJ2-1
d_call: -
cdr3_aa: CSVTGTDYNEQFF
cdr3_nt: TGCAGCGTAACCGGGACCGACTACAATGAGCAGTTCTTC

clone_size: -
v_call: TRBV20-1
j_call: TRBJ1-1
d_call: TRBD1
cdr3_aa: CSARPGTVPNTEAFF
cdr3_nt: TGCAGTGCTAGACCAGGGACAGTGCCCAACACTGAAGCTTTCTTT

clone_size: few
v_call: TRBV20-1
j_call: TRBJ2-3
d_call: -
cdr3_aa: CSARGPQSHLTDTQYF
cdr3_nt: TGCAGTGCTAGAGGGCCACAGTCCCACCTCACAGATACGCAGTATTTT

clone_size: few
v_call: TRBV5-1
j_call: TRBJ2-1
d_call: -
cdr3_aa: CASSPDGNEQFF
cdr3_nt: TGCGCCAGCAGTCCAGACGGTAATGAGCAGTTCTTC

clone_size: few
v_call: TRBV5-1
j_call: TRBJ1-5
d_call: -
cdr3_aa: CASSLDHNQPQHF
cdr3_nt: TGCGCCAGCAGCTTGGATCACAATCAGCCCCAGCATTTT

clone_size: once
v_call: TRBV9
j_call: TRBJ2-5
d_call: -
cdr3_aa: CASSVEGVGETQYF
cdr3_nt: TGTGCCAGCAGCGTAGAGGGGGTTGGGGAGACCCAGTACTTC

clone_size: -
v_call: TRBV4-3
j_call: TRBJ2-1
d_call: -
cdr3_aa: CASSPLDFNEQFF
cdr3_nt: TGCGCCAGCAGCCCTCTAGATTTCAATGAGCAGTTCTTC

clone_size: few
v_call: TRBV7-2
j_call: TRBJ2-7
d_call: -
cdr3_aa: CASSLLAYEQYF
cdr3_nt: TGTGCCAGCAGCTTATTAGCCTACGAGCAGTACTTC

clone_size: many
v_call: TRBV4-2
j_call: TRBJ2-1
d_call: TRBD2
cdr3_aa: CASSQEFSGGPNEQFF
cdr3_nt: TGTGCCAGCAGCCAAGAGTTTAGCGGGGGACCCAATGAGCAGTTCTTC

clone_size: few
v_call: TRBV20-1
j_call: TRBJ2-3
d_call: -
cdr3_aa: CSAFHRSTDTQYF
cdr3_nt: TGCAGTGCTTTCCACAGGAGCACAGATACGCAGTATTTT

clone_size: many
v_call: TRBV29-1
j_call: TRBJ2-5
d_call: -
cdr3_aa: CSVAEPQETQYF
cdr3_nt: TGCAGCGTAGCGGAACCACAAGAGACCCAGTACTTC

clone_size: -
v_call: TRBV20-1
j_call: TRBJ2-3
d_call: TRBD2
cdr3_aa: CSARKGLAGVSSADTQYF
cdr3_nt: TGCAGTGCTAGAAAGGGACTAGCGGGAGTCTCCAGTGCAGATACGCAGTATTTT

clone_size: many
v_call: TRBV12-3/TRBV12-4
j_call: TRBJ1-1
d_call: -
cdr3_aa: CASSETGNTEAFF
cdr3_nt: TGTGCCAGCAGTGAGACAGGGAACACTGAAGCTTTCTTT

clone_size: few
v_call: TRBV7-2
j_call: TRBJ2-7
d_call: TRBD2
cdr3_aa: CASSLGGTSGGFSYEQYF
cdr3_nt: TGTGCCAGCAGCTTAGGCGGGACTAGCGGGGGATTTTCCTACGAGCAGTACTTC

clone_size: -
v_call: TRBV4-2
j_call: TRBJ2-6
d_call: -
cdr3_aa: CASSQEGSGANVPTF
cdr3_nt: TGTGCCAGCAGCCAAGAGGGGTCTGGGGCCAACGTCCCGACTTTC

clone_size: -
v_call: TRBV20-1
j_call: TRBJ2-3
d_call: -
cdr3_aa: CSARESNTDTQYF
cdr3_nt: TGCAGTGCTAGGGAGTCCAACACAGATACGCAGTATTTT

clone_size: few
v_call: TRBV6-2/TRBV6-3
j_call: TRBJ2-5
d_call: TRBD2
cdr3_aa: CASSHKPGLAYQETQYF
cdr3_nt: TGTGCCAGCAGCCATAAACCGGGACTAGCTTACCAAGAGACCCAGTACTTC

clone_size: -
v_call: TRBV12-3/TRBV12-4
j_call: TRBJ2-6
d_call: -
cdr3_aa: CASRGESGANVLTF
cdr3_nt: TGTGCCAGCAGAGGGGAATCTGGGGCCAACGTCCTGACTTTC

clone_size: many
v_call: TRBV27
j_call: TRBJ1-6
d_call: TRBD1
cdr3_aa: CASSLSQTGVYSPLHF
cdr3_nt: TGTGCCAGCAGCTTGTCTCAGACAGGGGTATATTCACCCCTCCACTTT

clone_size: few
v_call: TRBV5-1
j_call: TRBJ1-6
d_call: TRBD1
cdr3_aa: CASSLDPGTVNSPLHF
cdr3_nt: TGCGCCAGCAGCTTGGACCCCGGGACAGTAAATTCACCCCTCCACTTT

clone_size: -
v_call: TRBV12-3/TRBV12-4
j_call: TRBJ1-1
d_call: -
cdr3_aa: CASSSGRGEIEAFF
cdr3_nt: TGTGCCAGCAGCAGCGGAAGGGGGGAAATTGAAGCTTTCTTT

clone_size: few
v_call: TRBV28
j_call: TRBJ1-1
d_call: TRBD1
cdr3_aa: CASSLSLAGGLGTEAFF
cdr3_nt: TGTGCCAGCAGTTTAAGTTTGGCAGGGGGCCTCGGGACTGAAGCTTTCTTT

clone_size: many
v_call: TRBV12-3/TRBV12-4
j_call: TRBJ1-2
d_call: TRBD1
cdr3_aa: CASSPPGQGIYGYTF
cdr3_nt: TGTGCCAGCAGTCCGCCCGGACAGGGTATCTATGGCTACACCTTC

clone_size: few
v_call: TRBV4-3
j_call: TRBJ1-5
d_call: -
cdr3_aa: CASSQDLAADGNQPQHF
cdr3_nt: TGCGCCAGCAGCCAAGATTTGGCGGCCGATGGCAATCAGCCCCAGCATTTT

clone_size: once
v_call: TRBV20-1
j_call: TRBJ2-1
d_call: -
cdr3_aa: CRASPPMIPYNGQFF
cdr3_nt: TGCCGTGCCAGCCCCCCCATGATTCCTTACAATGGGCAGTTCTTC